One sample yielded the 27 T cell receptor beta chains listed below, sequenced in a study of blood T cell repertoires in COVID-19 (TCRdb year 2020). The method behind the library was the immunoSEQ multiplex PCR assay. TCRdb took this table from immuneACCESS and kept in-frame rearrangements with V and J called. Such tables lack part of the clones; where checked against another copy, unresolved V genes explain under half of the gap, and the rest is unexplained. The sample table records under 250,000 clones; around four fifths of these occur just once. The top ten hold around 6.4% of the sample. Sequences were obtained from peripheral blood. The receptor set was obtained from a woman aged 55-75 years with active or convalescent COVID-19.

This clone occurred a few times. This rearrangement joins TRBV11-3 to TRBJ2-5; 10 bases are shared with TRBD1. Trimming took 4 bases from V and 5 from J; bases not matched to a gene: 7. This CDR3 region has 15 residues. The germline CDR1 and CDR2 sequences are SGHNT and YENEEA. CDR3 nucleotides: TGTGCCAGCAGCTCCCGACAGGGGGCGCAGGAGACCCAGTACTTC. As protein: CASSSRQGAQETQYF.

This clone was counted once. The chain carries TRBV27 and TRBJ2-1; TRBD2 matches at 16 bases. This CDR3 contains 16 residues. The trim removed 4 bases at V and 8 bases at J, leaving 5 bases unmatched. The V gene's germline CDR1 is MNHEY and CDR2 SMNVEV (reference sequence). The DNA of the CDR3 is TGTGCCAGCAGTTCGCCGGGACTAGCGGGAGGGGATGAGCAGTTCTTC. This gives the protein CASSSPGLAGGDEQFF.

Concerning this clone itself: Sequence at one end of the junction differs from germline and may be a read error. The chain carries TRBV18 and TRBJ2-1; D possibly corresponds to TRBD2 (6 bases). This CDR3 has 15 residues. From germline, CDR1 is KGHSH and CDR2 LQKENI. This CDR3 is CASSQPGLPYSEQFF. The CDR3 nucleotides read TGTGCCAGCTCACAACCGGGACTTCCCTACAGTGAGCAGTTCTTC.

The chain is built from TRBV19 and TRBJ1-2; 7 bases fit TRBD1. CDR1 is LNHDA, CDR2 SQIVND, per germline (reference sequence). This CDR3 is built from 15 residues. The trim removed 5 bases at V and 4 bases at J, leaving 10 bases unmatched. The CDR3 nucleotides are TGTGCCAGTAGTGGACGGACAGGCCTGGGCTATGGCTACACCTTC. It is translated as CASSGRTGLGYGYTF.

About this clone itself: The junction and the germline gene differ at one end; a read error may be behind it. DNA of the CDR3: TGTGCCAGCAGTATCCTCTTTGGCGGCGCCAATGGAAACACCATATATTTT. It is translated as CASSILFGGANGNTIYF. The chain combines TRBV19 with TRBJ1-3; D unclear. The CDR3 has 17 amino acids. Germline V lookup: CDR1 LNHDA, CDR2 SQIVND (reference sequence).

The V call is TRBV6-2 or TRBV6-3, the J call TRBJ2-1, with TRBD2 matching 9 bases. J was trimmed by 4 bases and V by 5 bases; bases with no gene match: 9. CDR1 and CDR2 (germline): MNHEY, SVGEGT. The CDR3 contains 16 residues. As DNA, the CDR3 is TGTGCCAGCAGTACCCGGGGTAGCGGGGGATACAATGAGCAGTTCTTC. This encodes CASSTRGSGGYNEQFF.

The V call is TRBV28, the J call TRBJ1-6; 7 bases align to TRBD1. The junction had 8 bases not matched to a gene; V was cut back by 8 bases and J by 7 bases. This CDR3 spans 14 amino acids. CDR1 is MDHEN, CDR2 SYDVKM, per germline. The CDR3 region has the DNA TGTGCCAGCTCTGGACAGGAGAGAAATTCACCCCTCCACTTT. Its translation: CASSGQERNSPLHF.

This chain joins TRBV27 and TRBJ2-1; TRBD2 agrees at 8 bases. This CDR3 has 12 residues. Germline V gene data show CDR1 as MNHEY and CDR2 as SMNVEV (reference sequence). Losses at the gene ends were 7 bases for V and 10 bases for J; bases not matched to a gene: 6. CDR3 sequence: CASTGGPYEQFF. The CDR3 DNA is TGTGCCAGCACGGGAGGGCCGTACGAGCAGTTCTTC.

The chain is built from TRBV2 and TRBJ1-2, with D tentatively TRBD1 (6 bases). The germline CDR1 and CDR2 sequences are SNHLY and FYNNEI. With 5 bases removed from V and 4 bases from J, the gap between germline ends came to 8 bases. The CDR3 is 12 amino acids. This CDR3 is CASSSGVYGYTF. CDR3 DNA sequence: TGTGCCAGCAGTTCAGGGGTCTATGGCTACACCTTC.

This clone showed up just once. J is TRBJ1-5 and V is TRBV2; 7 nucleotides align to TRBD1. V lost 6 bases and J lost 2; bases outside the gene matches: 10. Germline V gene sequence: CDR1 SNHLY, CDR2 FYNNEI. This CDR3 contains 16 residues. The CDR3 bases are TGTGCCAGCAGGGCCGGACAGGCAGGAGGCAATCAGCCCCAGCATTTT. Translation: CASRAGQAGGNQPQHF.

The chain recombines TRBV5-4 with TRBJ2-3, with D possibly being TRBD2 (7 bases). CDR1 and CDR2 (germline): SGHNT, YYREEE (reference sequence). This CDR3 has 16 amino acids. The germline V and J ends were trimmed by 1 base and 1 base, with 13 bases remaining between them. CDR3 residues: CASSLLGGPGTDTQYF. The CDR3 DNA follows: TGTGCCAGCAGCTTGTTGGGGGGGCCTGGCACAGATACGCAGTATTTT.

The chain recombines TRBV3-1 (or the pseudogene TRBV3-2) with TRBJ2-2, with TRBD2 matching 11 bases. Losses at the gene ends were 0 bases for V and 5 bases for J; bases not matched to a gene: 11. Germline lookup yields CDR1 LGHDT and CDR2 YNNKEL (reference sequence). This CDR3 spans 19 amino acids. CDR3 amino acids: CASSQEGNSGGAWTGELFF. The CDR3, as DNA: TGTGCCAGCAGCCAAGAAGGAAATAGCGGGGGGGCTTGGACCGGGGAGCTGTTTTTT.

The rearrangement joins TRBV7-2 to TRBJ1-2; D might be TRBD1 (5 bases). This CDR3 is 14 amino acids long. Trimming took off 5 bases at V and 0 bases at J, with 10 bases between the two ends. Germline values: CDR1 SGHTA, CDR2 FQGNSA. DNA for the CDR3: TGTGCCAGCAGCCTCGAGACAGCTAACTATGGCTACACCTTC. It translates to CASSLETANYGYTF.

The V call is TRBV7-3, the J call TRBJ2-1, with D perhaps matching TRBD2 (5 bases). Trimming removed 6 bases at V and 0 bases at J, with 15 bases between. The CDR3 is made up of 16 amino acids. Germline lookup yields CDR1 SGHTA and CDR2 FQGTGA. The DNA of the CDR3 is TGTGCCAGCAGTCCTCTAGCTACTCTCTCCTACAATGAGCAGTTCTTC. Amino acid sequence: CASSPLATLSYNEQFF. Variable domain in full (rest from reference TRBV7-3 and TRBJ2-1): GAGVSQTPSNKVTEKGKYVELRCDPISGHTALYWYRQSLGQGPEFLIYFQGTGAADDSGLPNDRFFAVRPEGSVSTLKIQRTERGDSAVYLCASSPLATLSYNEQFFGPGTRLTVL.

The gene calls are TRBV30 and TRBJ1-6, with D tentatively TRBD1 (6 bases). V lost 3 bases and J 2 bases, leaving 8 bases between the germline ends. Germline V gives CDR1 GTSNPN, CDR2 SVGIG (reference sequence). The CDR3 is made up of 14 amino acids. The CDR3 loop is CAWSQGTYNSPLHF. CDR3 nucleotide sequence: TGTGCCTGGAGCCAGGGGACCTATAATTCACCCCTCCACTTT.

V usage is TRBV6-5 and J usage is TRBJ1-4; 7 bases agree with TRBD1. This CDR3 spans 15 amino acids. Germline V CDR1 and CDR2: MNHEY, SVGAGI. V shed 5 bases, J shed 4 bases, and the junction held 7 bases outside the gene matches. The CDR3 coding sequence is TGTGCCAGCAGTAATGACAGGGTAGATAATGAAAAACTGTTTTTT. Protein: CASSNDRVDNEKLFF.

The chain carries TRBV3-1 (or the pseudogene TRBV3-2) and TRBJ2-1; the D gene is possibly TRBD1 (5 bases). The germline V gene encodes CDR1 LGHDT and CDR2 YNNKEL (reference sequence). The CDR3 loop spans 11 amino acids. Trimming took 1 base from V and 14 from J, leaving 9 bases between them. CDR3 amino acids: CASSQASGKFF. Here the CDR3 DNA reads TGTGCCAGCAGCCAAGCGTCAGGGAAGTTCTTC.

The rearrangement uses TRBV6-5 and TRBJ1-1; D unresolved. V was shortened by 5 bases and J by 11 bases, with 24 bases between the two germline ends. CDR1 and CDR2 (germline): MNHEY, SVGAGI. The CDR3 length is 15 residues. In DNA form, the CDR3 reads TGTGCCAGCAGTACGCAACCGGACTTTAGGACCGACGCTTTCTTT. Its protein product is CASSTQPDFRTDAFF.

V is TRBV7-2 and J is TRBJ1-2, with 7 bases fitting TRBD1. Per germline, CDR1 SGHTA and CDR2 FQGNSA. The V segment lost 2 bases and the J segment 7 bases; nucleotides outside the gene matches: 13. The CDR3 sequence is 16 residues long. The CDR3 region is CASSLSEGAIHGGYTF. The CDR3 coding sequence is TGTGCCAGCAGCTTATCGGAGGGGGCGATTCATGGTGGCTACACCTTC. The full variable domain, with the rest looked up from reference TRBV7-2 and TRBJ1-2, is GAGVSQSPSNKVTEKGKDVELRCDPISGHTALYWYRQSLGQGLEFLIYFQGNSAPDKSGLPSDRFSAERTGGSVSTLTIQRTQQEDSAVYLCASSLSEGAIHGGYTFGSGTRLTVV.

The chain has TRBV19 and TRBJ1-6; 7 positions agree with TRBD1. The length of the CDR3 is 15 residues. V dropped 6 bases and J dropped 7; count of bases not matched to a gene: 9. Germline V gene lookup returns CDR1 LNHDA and CDR2 SQIVND (reference sequence). The CDR3: CASRDRLTGNSPLHF. The CDR3 DNA is TGTGCCAGTAGGGACAGGTTAACGGGGAATTCACCCCTCCACTTT.

V and J are TRBV4-1 and TRBJ2-4; possibly TRBD2 for D (6 bases). CDR1 is MGHRA, CDR2 YSYEKL, per germline. There are 16 residues in the CDR3. With 3 bases removed from V and 6 bases from J, the gap between germline ends came to 18 bases. The CDR3 DNA reads TGCGCCAGCAGCCAGATTAGCCCCGGGGGTTCAAACATTCAGTACTTC. It yields the protein CASSQISPGGSNIQYF.

CDR3 amino acids: CASSLSGGNEQFF. The DNA of the CDR3 is TGTGCCAGTTCGCTGTCGGGAGGCAATGAGCAGTTCTTC. The chain employs TRBV6-5 and TRBJ2-1, with 7 bases fitting TRBD2. The CDR3 is made up of 13 amino acids. Germline assignment: CDR1 MNHEY and CDR2 SVGAGI. J gave up 6 bases and V 9 bases, and 8 bases lay outside the gene matches.

The chain has TRBV28 and TRBJ1-2; D gene uncertain. The CDR3 is 12 residues long. The ends were cut back, 6 bases at V and 7 bases at J, with 12 bases in the middle. Germline-derived CDR1 and CDR2 are MDHEN and SYDVKM. The CDR3 DNA follows: TGTGCCAGCAGGCAGCTAGCTTTTGGCTACACCTTC. Translated: CASRQLAFGYTF.

This chain joins TRBV7-2 and TRBJ1-2; D remains unclear. This CDR3 region has 15 residues. Germline V gives CDR1 SGHTA, CDR2 FQGNSA. V was shortened by 1 base and J by 7 bases, with 16 bases between the two germline ends. The CDR3 loop is CASSLVLDGLAGYTF. The CDR3 nucleotides read TGTGCCAGCAGCTTAGTTCTGGATGGGCTCGCTGGCTACACCTTC.

The chain is built from TRBV7-2 and TRBJ2-7; no definite D call. The CDR3 is 13 amino acids. V was clipped by 2 bases and J by 4 bases, with 9 bases between them. Germline values: CDR1 SGHTA, CDR2 FQGNSA. The CDR3 loop is CASSLNEVYEQYV. DNA for the CDR3: TGTGCCAGCAGCTTAAACGAGGTGTACGAGCAGTACGTC.

The CDR3 here is CASSSLAGGAETQYF. The CDR3 DNA follows: TGTGCCAGCAGCTCACTAGCTGGGGGGGCGGAGACCCAGTACTTC. V gene TRBV11-3 combines with J gene TRBJ2-5; TRBD2 is a possible D gene (7 bases). The V end lost 4 bases, the J end lost 5 bases, and 17 bases lay between the germline ends. The CDR3 covers 15 residues. CDR1 is SGHNT, CDR2 YENEEA, per germline. Looking up the rest from reference TRBV11-3 and TRBJ2-5 gives the full variable domain: EAGVVQSPRYKIIEKKQPVAFWCNPISGHNTLYWYLQNLGQGPELLIRYENEEAVDDSQLPKDRFSAERLKGVDSTLKIQPAELGDSAVYLCASSSLAGGAETQYFGPGTRLLVL.

The chain uses TRBV11-2 and TRBJ2-1; 10 bases align to TRBD2. The CDR3 contains 19 residues. Germline CDR1 is SGHAT and CDR2 is FQNNGV. V was pared by 5 bases and J by 1 base, with 14 bases of the junction left unmatched. CDR3 sequence: CASSTPASGGPLSYNEQFF. The DNA of the CDR3 is TGTGCCAGCAGCACCCCCGCTAGCGGGGGCCCACTATCCTACAATGAGCAGTTCTTC. The complete variable domain, with remaining parts taken from reference TRBV11-2 and TRBJ2-1, reads EAGVAQSPRYKIIEKRQSVAFWCNPISGHATLYWYQQILGQGPKLLIQFQNNGVVDDSQLPKDRFSAERLKGVDSTLKIQPAKLEDSAVYLCASSTPASGGPLSYNEQFFGPGTRLTVL.